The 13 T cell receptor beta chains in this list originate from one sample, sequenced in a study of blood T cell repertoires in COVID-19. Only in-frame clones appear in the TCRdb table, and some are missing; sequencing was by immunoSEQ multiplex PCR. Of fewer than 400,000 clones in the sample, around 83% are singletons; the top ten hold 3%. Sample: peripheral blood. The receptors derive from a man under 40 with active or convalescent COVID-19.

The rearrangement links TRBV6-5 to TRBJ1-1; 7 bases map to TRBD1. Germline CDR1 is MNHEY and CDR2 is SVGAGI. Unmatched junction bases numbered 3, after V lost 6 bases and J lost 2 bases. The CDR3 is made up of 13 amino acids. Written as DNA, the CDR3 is TGTGCCAGCAGGGGGACAGACAACACTGAAGCTTTCTTT. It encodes CASRGTDNTEAFF.

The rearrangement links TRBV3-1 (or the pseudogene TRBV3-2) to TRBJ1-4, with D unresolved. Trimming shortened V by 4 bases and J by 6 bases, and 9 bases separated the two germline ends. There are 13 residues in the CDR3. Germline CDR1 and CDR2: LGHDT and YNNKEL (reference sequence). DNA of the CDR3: TGTGCCAGCAGCCTCGCTTCAGATGAAAAACTGTTTTTT. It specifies CASSLASDEKLFF.

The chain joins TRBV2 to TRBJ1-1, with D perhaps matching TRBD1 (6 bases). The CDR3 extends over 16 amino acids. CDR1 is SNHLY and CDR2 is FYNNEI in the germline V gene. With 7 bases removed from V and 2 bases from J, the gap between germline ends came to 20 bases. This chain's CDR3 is CASNPAGRGGNTEAFF. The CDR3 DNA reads TGTGCCAGCAACCCCGCGGGAAGGGGGGGTAACACTGAAGCTTTCTTT. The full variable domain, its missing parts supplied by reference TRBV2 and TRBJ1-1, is EPEVTQTPSHQVTQMGQEVILRCVPISNHLYFYWYRQILGQKVEFLVSFYNNEISEKSEIFDDQFSVERPDGSNFTLKIRSTKLEDSAMYFCASNPAGRGGNTEAFFGQGTRLTVV.

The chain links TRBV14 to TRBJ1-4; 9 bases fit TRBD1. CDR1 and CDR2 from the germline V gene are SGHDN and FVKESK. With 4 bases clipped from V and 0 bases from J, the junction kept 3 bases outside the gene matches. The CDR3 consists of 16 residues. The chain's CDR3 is CASSRTGASTNEKLFF. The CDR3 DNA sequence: TGTGCCAGCAGCCGGACAGGGGCCTCAACTAATGAAAAACTGTTTTTT.

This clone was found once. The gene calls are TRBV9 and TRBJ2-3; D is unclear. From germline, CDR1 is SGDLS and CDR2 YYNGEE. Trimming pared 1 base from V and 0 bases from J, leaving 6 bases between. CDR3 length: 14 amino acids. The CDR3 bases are TGTGCCAGCAGCGTAACTCTCAGCACAGATACGCAGTATTTT. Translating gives CASSVTLSTDTQYF.

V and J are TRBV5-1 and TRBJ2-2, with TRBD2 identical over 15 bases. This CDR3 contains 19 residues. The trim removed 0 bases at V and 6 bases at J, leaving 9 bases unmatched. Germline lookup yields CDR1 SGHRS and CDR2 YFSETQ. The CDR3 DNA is TGCGCCAGCAGCTTGGCGCCTCCGGGACTAGCGGGAGGACCCGGGGAGCTGTTTTTT. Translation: CASSLAPPGLAGGPGELFF.

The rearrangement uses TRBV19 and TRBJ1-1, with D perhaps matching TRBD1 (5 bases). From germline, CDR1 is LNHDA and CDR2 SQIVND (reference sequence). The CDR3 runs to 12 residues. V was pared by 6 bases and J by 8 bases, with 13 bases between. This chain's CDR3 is CASRAGRMEAFF. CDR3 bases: TGTGCCAGTAGGGCAGGGCGGATGGAAGCTTTCTTT.

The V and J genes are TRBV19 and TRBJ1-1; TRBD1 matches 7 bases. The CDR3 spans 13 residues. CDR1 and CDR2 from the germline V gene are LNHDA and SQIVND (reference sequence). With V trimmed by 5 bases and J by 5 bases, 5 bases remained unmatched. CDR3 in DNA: TGTGCCAGTAGTGTCGACAGGGATACTGAAGCTTTCTTT. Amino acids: CASSVDRDTEAFF.

The CDR3 region has the DNA TGTGCCAGCAGCCCTACTGAGGGTTATGGCTACACCTTC. This sequence encodes CASSPTEGYGYTF. The V and J genes are TRBV7-8 and TRBJ1-2; D ambiguous. The germline CDR1 and CDR2 sequences are SGHVS and FQNEAQ. Trimming pared 5 bases from V and 5 bases from J, leaving 12 bases between. The CDR3 has 13 residues.

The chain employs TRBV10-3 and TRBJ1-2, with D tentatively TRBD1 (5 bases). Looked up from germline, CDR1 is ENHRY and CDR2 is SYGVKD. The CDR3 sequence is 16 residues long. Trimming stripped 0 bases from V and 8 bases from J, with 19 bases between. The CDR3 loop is CAISESQGAAIGGYTF. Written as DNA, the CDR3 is TGTGCCATCAGTGAGTCGCAGGGCGCGGCTATAGGAGGCTACACCTTC.

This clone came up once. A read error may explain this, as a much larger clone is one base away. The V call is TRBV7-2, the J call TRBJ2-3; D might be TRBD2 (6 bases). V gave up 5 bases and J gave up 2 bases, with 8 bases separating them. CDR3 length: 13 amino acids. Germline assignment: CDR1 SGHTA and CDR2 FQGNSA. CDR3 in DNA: TGTGCCAGCAGCCGGGACTTCACAGATACGCAGTATTTT. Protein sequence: CASSRDFTDTQYF.

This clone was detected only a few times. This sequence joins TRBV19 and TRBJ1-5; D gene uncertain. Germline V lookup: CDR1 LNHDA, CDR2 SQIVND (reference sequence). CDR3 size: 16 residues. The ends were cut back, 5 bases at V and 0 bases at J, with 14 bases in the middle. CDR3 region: CASSFQSTYSNQPQHF. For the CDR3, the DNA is TGTGCCAGTAGTTTCCAGTCCACATATAGCAATCAGCCCCAGCATTTT.

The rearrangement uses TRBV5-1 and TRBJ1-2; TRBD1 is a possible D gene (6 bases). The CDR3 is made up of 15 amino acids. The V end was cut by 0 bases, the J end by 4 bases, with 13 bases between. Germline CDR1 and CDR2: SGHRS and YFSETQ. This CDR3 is CASSLGSGDRYGYTF. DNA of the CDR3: TGCGCCAGCAGCTTGGGGTCAGGGGATCGCTATGGCTACACCTTC.